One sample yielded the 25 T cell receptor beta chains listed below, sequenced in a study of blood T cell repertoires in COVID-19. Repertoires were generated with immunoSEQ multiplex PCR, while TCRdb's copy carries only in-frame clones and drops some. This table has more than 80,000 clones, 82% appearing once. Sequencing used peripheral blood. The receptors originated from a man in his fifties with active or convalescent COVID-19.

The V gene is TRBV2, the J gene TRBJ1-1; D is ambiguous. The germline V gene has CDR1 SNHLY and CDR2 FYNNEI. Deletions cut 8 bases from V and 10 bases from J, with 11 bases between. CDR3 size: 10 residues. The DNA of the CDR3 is TGTGCCAGCTCCGGACGGGGAGCTTTCTTT. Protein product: CASSGRGAFF.

CDR3 DNA sequence: TGTGCCAGCAGCTTATGGGGGGGGGCTCAAGAGACCCAGTACTTC. It encodes CASSLWGGAQETQYF. V usage is TRBV7-2 and J usage is TRBJ2-5, with a tentative D call TRBD2 (7 bases). CDR3 length equals 15 residues. The germline V and J ends were trimmed by 2 bases and 2 bases, with 12 bases remaining between them. Germline CDR1 SGHTA, CDR2 FQGNSA. Full variable domain (remainder filled in from reference TRBV7-2 and TRBJ2-5): GAGVSQSPSNKVTEKGKDVELRCDPISGHTALYWYRQSLGQGLEFLIYFQGNSAPDKSGLPSDRFSAERTGGSVSTLTIQRTQQEDSAVYLCASSLWGGAQETQYFGPGTRLLVL.

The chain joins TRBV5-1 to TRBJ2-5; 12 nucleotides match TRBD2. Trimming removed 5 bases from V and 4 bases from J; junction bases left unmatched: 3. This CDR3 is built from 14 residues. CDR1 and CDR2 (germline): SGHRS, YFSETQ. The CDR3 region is CASSSSGGVETQYF. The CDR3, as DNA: TGCGCCAGCAGTTCTAGCGGGGGGGTAGAGACCCAGTACTTC.

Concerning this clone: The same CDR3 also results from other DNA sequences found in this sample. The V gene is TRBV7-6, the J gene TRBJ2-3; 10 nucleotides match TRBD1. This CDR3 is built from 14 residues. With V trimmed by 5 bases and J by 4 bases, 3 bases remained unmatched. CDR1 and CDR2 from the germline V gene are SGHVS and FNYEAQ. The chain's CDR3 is CASSKGQGADTQYF. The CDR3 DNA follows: TGTGCCAGCAGCAAAGGACAGGGGGCAGATACGCAGTATTTT.

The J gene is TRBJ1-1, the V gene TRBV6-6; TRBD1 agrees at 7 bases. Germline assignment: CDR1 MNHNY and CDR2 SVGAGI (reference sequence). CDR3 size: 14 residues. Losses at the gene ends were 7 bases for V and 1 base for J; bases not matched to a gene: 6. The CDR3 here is CASNIQGENTEAFF. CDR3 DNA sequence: TGTGCCAGCAATATCCAGGGGGAGAACACTGAAGCTTTCTTT.

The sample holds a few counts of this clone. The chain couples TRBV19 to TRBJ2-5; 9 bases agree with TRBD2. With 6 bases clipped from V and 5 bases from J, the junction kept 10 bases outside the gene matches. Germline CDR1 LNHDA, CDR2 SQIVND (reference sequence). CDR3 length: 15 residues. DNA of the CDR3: TGTGCCAGTAGCCGGACTAGCGCTCCCGGGGAGACCCAGTACTTC. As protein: CASSRTSAPGETQYF.

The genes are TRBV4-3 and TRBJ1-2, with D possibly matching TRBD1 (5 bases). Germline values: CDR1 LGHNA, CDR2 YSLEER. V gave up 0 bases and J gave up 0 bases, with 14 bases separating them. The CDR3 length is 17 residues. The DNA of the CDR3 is TGCGCCAGCAGCCAAGATAGTTCGGGGGGAGCTAACTATGGCTACACCTTC. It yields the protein CASSQDSSGGANYGYTF.

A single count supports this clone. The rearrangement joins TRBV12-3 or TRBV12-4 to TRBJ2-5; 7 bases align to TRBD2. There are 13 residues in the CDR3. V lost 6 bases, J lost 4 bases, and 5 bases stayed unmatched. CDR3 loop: CASSTTSRETQYF. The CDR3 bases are TGTGCCAGCAGCACGACTAGCCGAGAGACCCAGTACTTC.

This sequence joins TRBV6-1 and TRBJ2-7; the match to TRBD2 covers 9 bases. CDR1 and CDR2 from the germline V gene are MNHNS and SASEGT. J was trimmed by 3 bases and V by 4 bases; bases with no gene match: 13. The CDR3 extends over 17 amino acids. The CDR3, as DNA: TGTGCCAGCAGTGTCGCGGCGGGGGGGTCCTCTCTCTACGAGCAGTACTTC. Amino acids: CASSVAAGGSSLYEQYF.

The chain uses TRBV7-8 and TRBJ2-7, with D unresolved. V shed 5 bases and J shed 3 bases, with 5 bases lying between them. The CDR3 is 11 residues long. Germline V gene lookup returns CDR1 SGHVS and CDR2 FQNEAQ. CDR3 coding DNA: TGTGCCAGCAGCCTCAGCTACGAGCAGTACTTC. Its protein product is CASSLSYEQYF.

The CDR3 DNA is TGTGCCAGCAGTGAAGCATCTTTCTATGGCTACACCTTC. This translates into CASSEASFYGYTF. V usage is TRBV6-1 and J usage is TRBJ1-2, with D hard to call. Germline CDR1 MNHNS, CDR2 SASEGT. This CDR3 has 13 residues. V dropped 0 bases and J dropped 4 bases, with 6 bases sitting between them.

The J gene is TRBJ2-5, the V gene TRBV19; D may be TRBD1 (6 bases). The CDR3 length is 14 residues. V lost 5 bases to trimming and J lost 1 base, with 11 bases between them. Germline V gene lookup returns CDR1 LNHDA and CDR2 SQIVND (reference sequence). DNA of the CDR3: TGTGCCAGTAGTCTGCAGGGGCCCCAAGAGACCCAGTACTTC. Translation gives CASSLQGPQETQYF.

As DNA, the CDR3 is TGTGCCAGCAGTTACTCGGGGACAGCGGATTCACCCCTCCACTTT. Protein sequence: CASSYSGTADSPLHF. The gene calls are TRBV6-5 and TRBJ1-6; TRBD1 matches 7 bases. The germline V gene has CDR1 MNHEY and CDR2 SVGAGI. The CDR3 runs to 15 residues. V lost 0 bases and J lost 8; bases outside the gene matches: 4.

DNA for the CDR3: TGTGCCAGCAGCTTAGGAGGGACAGGGAATGGCTACACCTTC. Residues: CASSLGGTGNGYTF. The rearrangement uses TRBV13 and TRBJ1-2; 9 nucleotides match TRBD1. V was clipped by 0 bases and J by 6 bases; unmatched bases: 2. This CDR3 comprises 14 residues. In germline, CDR1 is PRHDT, CDR2 FYEKMQ (reference sequence).

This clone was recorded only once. DNA for the CDR3: TGTGCCAGCAGTGACCCGACAGGGGACGTTGATTCACCCCTCCACTTT. Encoded protein: CASSDPTGDVDSPLHF. The chain links TRBV2 to TRBJ1-6, with 8 bases identical to TRBD1. V was clipped by 3 bases and J by 8 bases; unmatched bases: 9. This CDR3 region has 16 residues. Germline values: CDR1 SNHLY, CDR2 FYNNEI.

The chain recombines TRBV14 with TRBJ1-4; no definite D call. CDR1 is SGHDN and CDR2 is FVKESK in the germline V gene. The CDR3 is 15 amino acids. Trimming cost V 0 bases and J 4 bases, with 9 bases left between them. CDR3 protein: CASSQDPTVNEKLFF. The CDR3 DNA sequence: TGTGCCAGCAGCCAAGATCCCACGGTTAATGAAAAACTGTTTTTT.

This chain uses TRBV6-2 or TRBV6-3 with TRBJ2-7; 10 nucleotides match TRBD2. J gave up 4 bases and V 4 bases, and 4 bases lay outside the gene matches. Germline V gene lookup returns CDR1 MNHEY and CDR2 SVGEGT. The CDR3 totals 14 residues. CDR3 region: CASSFSGGPYEQYF. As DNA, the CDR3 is TGTGCCAGCAGTTTTAGCGGGGGGCCGTACGAGCAGTACTTC.

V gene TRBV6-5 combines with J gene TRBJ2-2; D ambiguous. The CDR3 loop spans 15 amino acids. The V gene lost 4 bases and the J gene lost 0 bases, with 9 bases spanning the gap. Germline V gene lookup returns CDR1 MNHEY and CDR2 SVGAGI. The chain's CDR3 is CASSSYPSNTGELFF. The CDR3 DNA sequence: TGTGCCAGCAGTTCTTATCCTTCGAACACCGGGGAGCTGTTTTTT.

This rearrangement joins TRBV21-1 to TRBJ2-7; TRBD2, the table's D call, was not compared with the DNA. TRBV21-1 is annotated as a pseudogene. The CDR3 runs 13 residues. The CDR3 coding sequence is TGTGCCAGCAGCAAAGGCCCCCGGGACGAGCAGTACGTC. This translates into CASSKGPRDEQYV.

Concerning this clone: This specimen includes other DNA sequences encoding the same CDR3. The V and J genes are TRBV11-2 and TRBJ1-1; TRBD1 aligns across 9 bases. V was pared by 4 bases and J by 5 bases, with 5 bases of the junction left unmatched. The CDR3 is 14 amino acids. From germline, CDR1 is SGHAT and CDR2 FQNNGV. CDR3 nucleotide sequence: TGTGCCAGCAGCTCTGGACAGGGGAATACTGAAGCTTTCTTT. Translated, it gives CASSSGQGNTEAFF.

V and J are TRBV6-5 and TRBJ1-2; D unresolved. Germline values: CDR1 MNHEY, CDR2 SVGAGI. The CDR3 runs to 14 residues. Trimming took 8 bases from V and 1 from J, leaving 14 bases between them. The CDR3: CASVVGDSNYGYTF. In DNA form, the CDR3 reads TGTGCCAGCGTGGTCGGTGATAGTAACTATGGCTACACCTTC.

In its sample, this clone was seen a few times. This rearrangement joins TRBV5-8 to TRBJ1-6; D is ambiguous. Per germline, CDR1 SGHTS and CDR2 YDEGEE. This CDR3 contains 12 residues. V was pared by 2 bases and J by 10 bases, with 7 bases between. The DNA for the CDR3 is TGTGCCAGCAGCTTTCTCCAGTCACCCCTCCACTTT. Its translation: CASSFLQSPLHF.

As DNA, the CDR3 is TGTGCCAGCAGCTTGTCGGGGGGAACTTACAATGAGCAGTTCTTC. It translates to CASSLSGGTYNEQFF. V gene TRBV5-4 combines with J gene TRBJ2-1; the match to TRBD2 covers 7 bases. With V trimmed by 1 base and J by 4 bases, 5 bases remained unmatched. The CDR3 is made up of 15 amino acids. Germline V lookup: CDR1 SGHNT, CDR2 YYREEE (reference sequence).

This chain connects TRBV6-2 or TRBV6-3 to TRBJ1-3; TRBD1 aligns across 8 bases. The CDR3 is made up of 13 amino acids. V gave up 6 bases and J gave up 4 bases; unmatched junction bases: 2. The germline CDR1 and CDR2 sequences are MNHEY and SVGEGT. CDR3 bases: TGTGCCAGCAGCCCAGGGGGCGGAAACACCATATATTTT. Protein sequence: CASSPGGGNTIYF.

The CDR3 spells CASTRSGQSREQYF. Written as DNA, the CDR3 is TGTGCCAGCACCCGGAGCGGGCAGTCTCGCGAGCAGTACTTC. The chain has TRBV6-6 and TRBJ2-7, with a tentative D call TRBD2 (6 bases). Germline-derived CDR1 and CDR2 are MNHNY and SVGAGI (reference sequence). There are 14 residues in the CDR3. Trimming took off 7 bases at V and 6 bases at J, with 19 bases between the two ends.